A single sample gave rise to the 11 T cell receptor beta chains below, sequenced in a study of blood T cell repertoires in COVID-19. Repertoires were generated with immunoSEQ multiplex PCR, while TCRdb's copy carries only in-frame clones and drops some. The sample yields more than 80,000 clones, about 85% seen once. Sequenced sample: peripheral blood. These receptors all stem from an elderly woman with COVID-19, enrolled during active disease.

This sequence joins TRBV5-1 and TRBJ2-7, with D possibly being TRBD1 (5 bases). The length of the CDR3 is 14 residues. Germline loops: CDR1 SGHRS, CDR2 YFSETQ. Trimming stripped 0 bases from V and 2 bases from J, with 9 bases between. This CDR3 reads CASSLAEDTYEQYF. The CDR3 nucleotides are TGCGCCAGCAGCTTGGCCGAGGACACCTACGAGCAGTACTTC.

The V gene is TRBV24-1, the J gene TRBJ2-1, with D possibly matching TRBD2 (5 bases). The CDR3 contains 16 residues. The V gene's germline CDR1 is KGHDR and CDR2 SFDVKD. V lost 1 base, J lost 0 bases, and 9 bases lay in between. CDR3 nucleotides: TGTGCCACCAGTGATTTACCGGGGATCTCCTACAATGAGCAGTTCTTC. It encodes CATSDLPGISYNEQFF.

The rearrangement links TRBV18 to TRBJ1-4; 7 bases fit TRBD1. J lost 3 bases, V lost 5 bases, and 0 bases had no gene match. The CDR3 is 13 amino acids. CDR1 and CDR2 (germline): KGHSH, LQKENI. CDR3 region: CASSGTANEKLFF. The CDR3 DNA reads TGTGCCAGCTCAGGGACAGCTAATGAAAAACTGTTTTTT.

The CDR3 region is CASSSAGGATGELFF. The CDR3 nucleotides are TGTGCCAGCAGCTCCGCGGGGGGGGCCACCGGGGAGCTGTTTTTT. The rearrangement joins TRBV7-3 to TRBJ2-2; 9 bases are a match to TRBD2. This CDR3 region has 15 residues. V lost 4 bases, J lost 4 bases, and 4 bases stayed unmatched. Per the germline V gene, CDR1 is SGHTA and CDR2 is FQGTGA.

V and J are TRBV30 and TRBJ1-1; no firm D call. Germline CDR1 and CDR2: GTSNPN and SVGIG (reference sequence). V lost 3 bases, J lost 3 bases, and 2 bases lay in between. The CDR3 is made up of 10 amino acids. CDR3 loop: CAWSDTEAFF. CDR3 nucleotides: TGTGCCTGGAGCGACACTGAAGCTTTCTTT.

This chain uses TRBV2 with TRBJ1-4; tentative D call: TRBD1 (5 bases). The ends were cut back, 7 bases at V and 14 bases at J, with 14 bases in the middle. The CDR3 is 11 residues long. Germline V gene lookup returns CDR1 SNHLY and CDR2 FYNNEI. CDR3 sequence reads: CASNQDGTLFF. Written as DNA, the CDR3 is TGTGCCAGCAACCAGGACGGGACTCTGTTTTTT.

The chain links TRBV9 to TRBJ2-1, with a possible D match to TRBD1 (6 bases). Germline V lookup: CDR1 SGDLS, CDR2 YYNGEE. V gave up 0 bases and J gave up 7 bases, with 11 bases separating them. The CDR3 covers 14 residues. The CDR3 bases are TGTGCCAGCAGCGTAGTGGGGGCAAGTAATGAGCAGTTCTTC. Translating gives CASSVVGASNEQFF. The full variable domain, in which reference TRBV9 and TRBJ2-1 provide the parts outside the CDR3, is DSGVTQTPKHLITATGQRVTLRCSPRSGDLSVYWYQQSLDQGLQFLIQYYNGEERAKGNILERFSAQQFPDLHSELNLSSLELGDSALYFCASSVVGASNEQFFGPGTRLTVL.

CDR3 bases: TGTGCCAGTAGTGTGACAGGGGTCCAAGAGACCCAGTACTTC. This gives the protein CASSVTGVQETQYF. The chain employs TRBV19 and TRBJ2-5; 8 positions agree with TRBD1. CDR1 is LNHDA and CDR2 is SQIVND in the germline V gene (reference sequence). This CDR3 has 14 residues. The V and J ends lost 5 bases and 1 base, in that order; junction bases with no gene match: 3.

The genes are TRBV6-5 and TRBJ2-7, with 7 nucleotides matching TRBD1. Germline V gene lookup returns CDR1 MNHEY and CDR2 SVGAGI. V shed 6 bases, J shed 2 bases, and the junction held 7 bases outside the gene matches. This CDR3 is built from 14 residues. CDR3 sequence reads: CASSQATGPYEQYF. CDR3 nucleotide sequence: TGTGCCAGCAGCCAAGCGACAGGGCCCTACGAGCAGTACTTC.

V gene TRBV29-1 combines with J gene TRBJ2-2, with D possibly being TRBD2 (6 bases). Trimming took off 3 bases at V and 4 bases at J, with 9 bases between the two ends. The germline V gene encodes CDR1 SQVTM and CDR2 ANQGSEA. This CDR3 region has 13 residues. In DNA form, the CDR3 reads TGCAGCGTTGACGGAGGGTTCACCGGGGAGCTGTTTTTT. This translates into CSVDGGFTGELFF.

V gene TRBV18 combines with J gene TRBJ1-1; possibly TRBD1 for D (6 bases). The CDR3 loop spans 15 amino acids. The germline V and J ends were trimmed by 4 bases and 0 bases, with 12 bases remaining between them. Germline V gives CDR1 KGHSH, CDR2 LQKENI. CDR3 bases: TGTGCCAGCTCACGCTCTACAGGGCTGAACACTGAAGCTTTCTTT. The encoded protein is CASSRSTGLNTEAFF.